A selection of T cell receptor beta chains follows, all from one sample in a study of Ad26.COV2.S vaccination and SARS-CoV-2 variants. Here immunoSEQ multiplex PCR was the method, and the copy in TCRdb shows in-frame clones only, minus some. The profile shows 200,000 to 300,000 clones, around nine tenths of them singletons. The sample consisted of peripheral blood, taken in a trial of Ad26.COV2.S vaccine versus placebo. All receptors derive from a person between 18 and 65 years old who received the Ad26.COV2.S COVID-19 vaccine or a placebo. The CDR3 runs from the conserved cysteine through the conserved F or W. The D gene is left open where the match is weak. Expanded clones get a size class; other rows say once, few or many, or leave the size out.

>TRBJ1-1|TRBD1|TRBV13|-
TGTGCCAGCAGCGGACAGGAGCCGAACACTGAAGCTTTCTTT
CASSGQEPNTEAFF
>TRBJ1-1|-|TRBV4-3|few
TGCGCCAGCAGCCAAGATCCAGGACAGAGGATGAACACTGAAGCTTTCTTT
CASSQDPGQRMNTEAFF
>TRBJ1-2|-|TRBV18|-
TGTGCCAGCTCACTAACATTGGATAACTATGGCTACACCTTC
CASSLTLDNYGYTF
>TRBJ1-2|-|TRBV7-2|-
TGTGCCAGCAGCTCCCGCCGGGACGTATATGGCTACACCTTC
CASSSRRDVYGYTF
>TRBJ2-3|-|TRBV4-1|-
TGCGCCAGCAGCCAAAGTACCCCGCCCACAGATACGCAGTATTTT
CASSQSTPPTDTQYF
>TRBJ2-5|TRBD2|TRBV30|-
TGTGCCTGGAGTGCTGCCCGGACTAGCTGGGTAGAGACCCAGTACTTC
CAWSAARTSWVETQYF
>TRBJ2-7|TRBD2|TRBV6-2/TRBV6-3|-
TGTGCCAGCAGTCGGCGACCGGGACTAGCGGGGGGGCTCTCCTACGAGCAGTACTTC
CASSRRPGLAGGLSYEQYF
>TRBJ1-3|-|TRBV27|-
TGTGCCAGCAGTTTGTTCGGTGGAAACACCATATATTTT
CASSLFGGNTIYF
>TRBJ2-1|TRBD2|TRBV11-1|-
TGTGCCAGCAGCACCGGGGGGGGGTTGAGTAATGAGCAGTTCTTC
CASSTGGGLSNEQFF
>TRBJ2-3|TRBD2|TRBV27|few
TGTGCCAGCCGTAGGAGCCCTAGCGGGGGAAAGACAGATACGCAGTATTTT
CASRRSPSGGKTDTQYF
>TRBJ2-1|TRBD2|TRBV6-5|-
TGTGCCAGCAGTCCCCCCAGCGGGGATTACAATGAGCAGTTCTTC
CASSPPSGDYNEQFF
>TRBJ2-1|TRBD2|TRBV7-2|-
TGTGCCAGCAGCCAAGGGTGGCGGGGGGTATACAATGAGCAGTTCTTC
CASSQGWRGVYNEQFF
>TRBJ1-4|TRBD1|TRBV14|-
TGTGCCAGCAGTCAAGCGGACAGGCTTGGAGGCGAAAAACTGTTTTTT
CASSQADRLGGEKLFF
>TRBJ2-2|-|TRBV11-2|-
TGTGCCAGCAGCCCGGGTGGCGGGGAAAACACCGGGGAGCTGTTTTTT
CASSPGGGENTGELFF
>TRBJ1-1|-|TRBV18|once
TGTGCCAGCTCACCTTTCGCGACAGGTGGCGGCACTGAAGCTTTCTTT
CASSPFATGGGTEAFF
>TRBJ1-2|-|TRBV11-1|few
TGTGCCAGCAGCCCTCGGGGGACCCAAGGACGTGGCTACACCTTC
CASSPRGTQGRGYTF
>TRBJ2-6|TRBD1|TRBV5-1|-
TGCGCCAGCTTCAGGGGGCGCGGGTTCTCTGGGGCCAACGTCCTGACTTTC
CASFRGRGFSGANVLTF
>TRBJ2-4|TRBD2|TRBV4-2|few
TGTGCCAGCAGCCAAGATCTTCAGGCTAGCGGGGTCTTCGTCCTTCAGTACTTC
CASSQDLQASGVFVLQYF
>TRBJ2-2|TRBD2|TRBV27|-
TGTGCCAGCCGGACGAGCGGGGCGACGAACACCGGGGAGCTGTTTTTT
CASRTSGATNTGELFF
>TRBJ1-1|-|TRBV7-9|-
TGTGCCAGCAGATCAGGGGTCACTGAAGCTTTCTTT
CASRSGVTEAFF
>TRBJ2-7|-|TRBV9|-
TGTGCCAGCAGCGTAGGTATCGGCCCATCCTACGAGCAGTACTTC
CASSVGIGPSYEQYF
>TRBJ2-2|-|TRBV15|-
TGTGCCACCAGCAGAGATCTCTCAACAGCCAGTCGGGCCGGGGAGCTGTTTTTT
CATSRDLSTASRAGELFF
>TRBJ1-1|-|TRBV5-4|-
TGTGCCAGCAGTGGGGGGTCGAACACTGAAGCTTTCTTT
CASSGGSNTEAFF
>TRBJ2-1|-|TRBV24-1|-
TGTGCCACCAGTGATAGCGGACATTTCTACAATGAGCAGTTCTTC
CATSDSGHFYNEQFF
>TRBJ1-1|-|TRBV5-4|-
TGTGCCAGCAGCCGTGGACAGACCATGAACACTGAAGCTTTCTTT
CASSRGQTMNTEAFF
>TRBJ1-3|-|TRBV9|-
TGTGCCAGCAGCCCCAACCGTGGGGGGCTAGGTGGAAACACCATATATTTT
CASSPNRGGLGGNTIYF
>TRBJ1-1|-|TRBV18|-
TGTGCCAGCTCGCGGGACCGGGACACTGAAGCTTTCTTT
CASSRDRDTEAFF
>TRBJ1-5|TRBD1|TRBV6-5|-
TGTGCCAGCAGCAGCCACAGGGGGGTGACTCAGCCCCAGCATTTT
CASSSHRGVTQPQHF
>TRBJ2-7|-|TRBV5-5|-
TGTGCCAGCAGCTTCCAGGGACCCACCTACGAGCAGTACTTC
CASSFQGPTYEQYF
>TRBJ1-5|-|TRBV7-2|-
TGTGCCAGCAGCAGTAGCGGCAGTCTTAGCAATCAGCCCCAGCATTTT
CASSSSGSLSNQPQHF
>TRBJ2-3|-|TRBV7-3|-
TGTGCCAGCAGCTTATCCCGGACGCAGGGTACGCAGTATTTT
CASSLSRTQGTQYF
>TRBJ1-1|-|TRBV5-1|-
TGCGCCAGCAGCTTTATAGGGTTGAGCACTGAAGCTTTCTTT
CASSFIGLSTEAFF
>TRBJ1-4|TRBD1|TRBV5-1|once
TGCGCCAGCAGCGGGCCCGGGACAGCAAATGAAAAACTGTTTTTT
CASSGPGTANEKLFF
>TRBJ1-5|TRBD1|TRBV4-2|-
TGTGCCAGCAGCCAAGTTGGACAGGGGCATCAGCCCCAGCATTTT
CASSQVGQGHQPQHF
>TRBJ1-1|-|TRBV7-9|-
TGTGCCAGCAGCTCTTTGGAGGCTTTCTTT
CASSSLEAFF
>TRBJ1-2|-|TRBV5-8|-
TGTGCCAGCAGCTTGGAAGTGGCATACTATGGCTACACCTTC
CASSLEVAYYGYTF